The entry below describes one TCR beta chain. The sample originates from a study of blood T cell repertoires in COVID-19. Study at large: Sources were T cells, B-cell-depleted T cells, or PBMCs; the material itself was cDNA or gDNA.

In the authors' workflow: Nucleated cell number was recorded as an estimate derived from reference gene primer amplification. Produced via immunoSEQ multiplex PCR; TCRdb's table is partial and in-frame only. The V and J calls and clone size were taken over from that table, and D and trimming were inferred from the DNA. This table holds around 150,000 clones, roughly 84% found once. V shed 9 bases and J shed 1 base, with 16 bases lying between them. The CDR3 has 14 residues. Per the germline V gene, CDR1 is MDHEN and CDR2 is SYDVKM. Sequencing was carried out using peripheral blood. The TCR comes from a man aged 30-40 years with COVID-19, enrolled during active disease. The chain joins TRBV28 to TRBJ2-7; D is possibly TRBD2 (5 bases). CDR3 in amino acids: CASNSRDASYEQYF. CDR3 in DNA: TGTGCCAGTAACAGCCGGGATGCATCCTACGAGCAGTACTTC.